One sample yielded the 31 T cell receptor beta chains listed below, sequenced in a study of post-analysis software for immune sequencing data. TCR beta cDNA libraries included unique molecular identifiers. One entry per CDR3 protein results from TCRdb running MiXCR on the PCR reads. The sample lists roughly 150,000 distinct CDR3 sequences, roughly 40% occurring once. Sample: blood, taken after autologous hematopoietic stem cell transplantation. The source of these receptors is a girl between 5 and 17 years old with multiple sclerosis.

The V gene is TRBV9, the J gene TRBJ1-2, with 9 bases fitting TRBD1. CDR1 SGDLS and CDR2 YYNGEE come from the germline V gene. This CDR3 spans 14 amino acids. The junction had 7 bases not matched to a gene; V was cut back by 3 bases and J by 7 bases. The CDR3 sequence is CASSAGQGIGGYTF. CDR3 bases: TGTGCCAGCAGCGCGGGACAGGGAATTGGTGGCTACACCTTC. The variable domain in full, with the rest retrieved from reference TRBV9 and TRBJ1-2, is DSGVTQTPKHLITATGQRVTLRCSPRSGDLSVYWYQQSLDQGLQFLIQYYNGEERAKGNILERFSAQQFPDLHSELNLSSLELGDSALYFCASSAGQGIGGYTFGSGTRLTVV.

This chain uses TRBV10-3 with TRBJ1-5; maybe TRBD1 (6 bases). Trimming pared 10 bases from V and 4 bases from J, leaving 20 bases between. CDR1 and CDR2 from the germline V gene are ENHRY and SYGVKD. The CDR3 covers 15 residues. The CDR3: CATLPRGARNQPQHF. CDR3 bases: TGTGCCACTCTTCCGCGGGGGGCGCGAAATCAGCCCCAGCATTTT.

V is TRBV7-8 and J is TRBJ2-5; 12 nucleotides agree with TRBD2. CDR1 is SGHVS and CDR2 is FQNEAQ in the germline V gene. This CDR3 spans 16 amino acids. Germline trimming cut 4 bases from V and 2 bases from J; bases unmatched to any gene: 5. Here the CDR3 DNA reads TGTGCCAGCAGCTCAGGACTAGCGGGACCACAAGAGACCCAGTACTTC. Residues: CASSSGLAGPQETQYF.

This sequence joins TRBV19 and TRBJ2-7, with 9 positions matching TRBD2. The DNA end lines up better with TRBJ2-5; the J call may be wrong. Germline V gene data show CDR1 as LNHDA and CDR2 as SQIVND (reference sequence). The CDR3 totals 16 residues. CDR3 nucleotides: TGTGCCAGTAGTATAAGGTTTCTAGCGGGGTGGGAGACCCAGTACTTC. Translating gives CASSIRFLAGWETQYF.

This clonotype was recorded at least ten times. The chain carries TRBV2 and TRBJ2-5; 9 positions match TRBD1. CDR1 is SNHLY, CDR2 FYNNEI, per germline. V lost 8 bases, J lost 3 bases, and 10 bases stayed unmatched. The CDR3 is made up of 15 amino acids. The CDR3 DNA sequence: TGTGCCAGCGGTGGTTACGGGACAGGGAAAGAGACCCAGTACTTC. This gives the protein CASGGYGTGKETQYF. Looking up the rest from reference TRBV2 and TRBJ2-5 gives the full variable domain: EPEVTQTPSHQVTQMGQEVILRCVPISNHLYFYWYRQILGQKVEFLVSFYNNEISEKSEIFDDQFSVERPDGSNFTLKIRSTKLEDSAMYFCASGGYGTGKETQYFGPGTRLLVL.

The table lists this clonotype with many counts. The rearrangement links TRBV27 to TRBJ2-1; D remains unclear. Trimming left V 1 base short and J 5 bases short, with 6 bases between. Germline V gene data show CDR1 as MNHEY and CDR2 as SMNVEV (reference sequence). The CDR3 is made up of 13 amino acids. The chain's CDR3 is CASSLLEHNEQFF. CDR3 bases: TGTGCCAGCAGTTTATTAGAGCACAATGAGCAGTTCTTC.

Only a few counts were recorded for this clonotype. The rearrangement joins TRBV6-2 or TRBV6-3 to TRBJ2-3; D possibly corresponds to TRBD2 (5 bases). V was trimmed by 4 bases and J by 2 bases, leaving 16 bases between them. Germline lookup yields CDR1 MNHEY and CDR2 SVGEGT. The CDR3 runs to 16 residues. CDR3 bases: TGTGCCAGCAGTTGGTCTGGGGAGTCCGCCACAGATACGCAGTATTTT. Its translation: CASSWSGESATDTQYF.

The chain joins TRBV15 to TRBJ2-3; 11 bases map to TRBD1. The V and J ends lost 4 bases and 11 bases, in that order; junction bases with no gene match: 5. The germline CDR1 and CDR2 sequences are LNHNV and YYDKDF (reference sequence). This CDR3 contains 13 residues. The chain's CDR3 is CATSIGQGAGQYF. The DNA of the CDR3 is TGTGCCACCAGCATCGGACAGGGGGCAGGGCAGTATTTT.

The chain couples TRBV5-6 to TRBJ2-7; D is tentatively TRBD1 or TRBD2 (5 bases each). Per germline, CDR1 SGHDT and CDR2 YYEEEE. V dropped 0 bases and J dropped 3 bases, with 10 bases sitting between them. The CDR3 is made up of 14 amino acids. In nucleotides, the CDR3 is TGTGCCAGCAGCTTGGGCAGGGACGGCTACGAGCAGTACTTC. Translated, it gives CASSLGRDGYEQYF.

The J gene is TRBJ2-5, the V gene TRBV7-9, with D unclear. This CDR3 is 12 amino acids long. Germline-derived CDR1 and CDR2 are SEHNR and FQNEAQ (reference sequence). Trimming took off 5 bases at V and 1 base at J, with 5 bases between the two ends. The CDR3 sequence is CASSRTQETQYF. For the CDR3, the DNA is TGTGCCAGCAGCCGGACCCAAGAGACCCAGTACTTC.

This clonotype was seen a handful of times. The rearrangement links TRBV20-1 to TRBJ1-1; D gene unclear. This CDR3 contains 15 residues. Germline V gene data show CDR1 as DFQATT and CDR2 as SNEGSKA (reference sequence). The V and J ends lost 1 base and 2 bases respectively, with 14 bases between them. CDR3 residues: CSARALRARNTEAFF. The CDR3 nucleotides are TGCAGTGCTAGAGCCCTCCGGGCACGAAACACTGAAGCTTTCTTT.

In DNA, the CDR3 is TGTGCCAGCCAGGGGGGTAGCTCACCCCTCCACTTT. Translating gives CASQGGSSPLHF. V is TRBV6-5 and J is TRBJ1-6; 7 bases match TRBD1. Germline CDR1 MNHEY, CDR2 SVGAGI. The CDR3 has 12 residues. Losses at the gene ends were 8 bases for V and 10 bases for J; bases not matched to a gene: 5.

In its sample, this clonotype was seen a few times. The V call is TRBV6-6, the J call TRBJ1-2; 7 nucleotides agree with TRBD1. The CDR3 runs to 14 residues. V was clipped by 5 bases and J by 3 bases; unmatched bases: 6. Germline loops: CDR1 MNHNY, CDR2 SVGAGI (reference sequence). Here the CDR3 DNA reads TGTGCCAGCAGTCATAATCAGGGGGACTATGGCTACACCTTC. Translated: CASSHNQGDYGYTF.

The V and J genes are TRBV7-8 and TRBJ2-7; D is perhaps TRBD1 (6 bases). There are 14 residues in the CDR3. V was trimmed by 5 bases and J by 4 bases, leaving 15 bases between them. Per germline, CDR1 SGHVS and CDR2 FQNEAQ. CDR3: CASSENGQTYEQYF. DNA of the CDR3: TGTGCCAGCAGCGAGAACGGACAGACTTACGAGCAGTACTTC. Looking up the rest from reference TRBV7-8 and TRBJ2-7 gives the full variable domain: GAGVSQSPRYKVAKRGQDVALRCDPISGHVSLFWYQQALGQGPEFLTYFQNEAQLDKSGLPSDRFFAERPEGSVSTLKIQRTQQEDSAVYLCASSENGQTYEQYFGPGTRLTVT.

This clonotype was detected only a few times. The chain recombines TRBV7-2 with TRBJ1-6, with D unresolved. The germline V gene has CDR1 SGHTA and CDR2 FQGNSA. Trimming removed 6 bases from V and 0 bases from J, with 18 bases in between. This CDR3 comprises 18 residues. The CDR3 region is CASSPDGIKGSYNSPLHF. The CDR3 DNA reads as TGTGCCAGCAGTCCAGACGGCATCAAGGGCTCCTATAATTCACCCCTCCACTTT.

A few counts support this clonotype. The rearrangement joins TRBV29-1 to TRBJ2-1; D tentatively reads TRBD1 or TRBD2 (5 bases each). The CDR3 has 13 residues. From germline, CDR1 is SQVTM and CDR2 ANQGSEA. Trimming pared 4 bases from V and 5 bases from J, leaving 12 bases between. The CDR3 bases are TGCAGCGTTGCCGGGACCGGCCACAATGAGCAGTTCTTC. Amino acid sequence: CSVAGTGHNEQFF.

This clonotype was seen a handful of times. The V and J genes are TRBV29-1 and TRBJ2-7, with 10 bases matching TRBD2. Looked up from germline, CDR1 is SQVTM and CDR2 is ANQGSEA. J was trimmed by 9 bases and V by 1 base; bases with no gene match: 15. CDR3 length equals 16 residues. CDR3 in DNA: TGCAGCGTTGAAGGTACAGTGACTAGCGGGTCTGTGCGGCAGTACTTC. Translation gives CSVEGTVTSGSVRQYF.

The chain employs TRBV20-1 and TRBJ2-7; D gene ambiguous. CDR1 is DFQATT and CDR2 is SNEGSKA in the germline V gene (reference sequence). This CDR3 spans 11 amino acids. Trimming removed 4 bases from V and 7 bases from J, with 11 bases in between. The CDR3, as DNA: TGCAGTGCTAATCACCTTTTGGAGCAGTACTTC. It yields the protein CSANHLLEQYF.

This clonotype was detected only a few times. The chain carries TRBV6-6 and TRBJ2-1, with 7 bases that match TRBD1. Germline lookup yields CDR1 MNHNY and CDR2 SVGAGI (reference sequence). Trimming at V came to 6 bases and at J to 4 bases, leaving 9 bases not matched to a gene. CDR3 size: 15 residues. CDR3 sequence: CASRPGQARYNEQFF. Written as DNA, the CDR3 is TGTGCCAGCAGGCCAGGACAGGCAAGATACAATGAGCAGTTCTTC.

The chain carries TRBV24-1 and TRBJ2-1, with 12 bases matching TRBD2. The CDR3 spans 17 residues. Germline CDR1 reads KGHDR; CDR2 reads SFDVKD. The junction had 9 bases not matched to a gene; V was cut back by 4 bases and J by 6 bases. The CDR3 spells CATSDQRLAGVSNEQFF. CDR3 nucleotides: TGTGCCACCAGTGACCAACGACTAGCGGGAGTAAGCAATGAGCAGTTCTTC.

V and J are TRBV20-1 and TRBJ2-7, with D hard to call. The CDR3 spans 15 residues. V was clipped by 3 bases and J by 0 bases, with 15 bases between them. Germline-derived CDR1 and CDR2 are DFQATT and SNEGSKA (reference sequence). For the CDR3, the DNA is TGCAGTGCTAGGACCTCTACTTTTCCCTCCTACGAGCAGTACTTC. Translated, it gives CSARTSTFPSYEQYF.

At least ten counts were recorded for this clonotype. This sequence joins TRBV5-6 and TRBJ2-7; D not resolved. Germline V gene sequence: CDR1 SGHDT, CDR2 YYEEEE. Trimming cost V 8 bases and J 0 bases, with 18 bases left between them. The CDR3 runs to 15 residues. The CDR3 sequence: CASENKGLSSYEQYF. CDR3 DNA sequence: TGTGCCAGTGAAAACAAGGGTCTGAGCTCCTACGAGCAGTACTTC.

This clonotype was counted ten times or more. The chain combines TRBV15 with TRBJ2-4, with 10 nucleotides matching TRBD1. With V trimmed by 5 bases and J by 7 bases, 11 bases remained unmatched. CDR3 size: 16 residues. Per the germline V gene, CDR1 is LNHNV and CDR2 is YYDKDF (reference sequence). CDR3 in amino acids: CATSGGTGVGNNIQYF. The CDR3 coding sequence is TGTGCCACCAGCGGCGGGACAGGGGTTGGTAATAACATTCAGTACTTC.

CDR3 loop: CASSLSRRGAYEQYF. The CDR3 region has the DNA TGCGCCAGCAGCTTGTCTAGAAGGGGCGCCTACGAGCAGTACTTC. The V gene is TRBV5-1, the J gene TRBJ2-7, with D possibly being TRBD1 (5 bases). The CDR3 runs 15 residues. V was clipped by 1 base and J by 2 bases, with 13 bases between them. Germline CDR1 SGHRS, CDR2 YFSETQ.

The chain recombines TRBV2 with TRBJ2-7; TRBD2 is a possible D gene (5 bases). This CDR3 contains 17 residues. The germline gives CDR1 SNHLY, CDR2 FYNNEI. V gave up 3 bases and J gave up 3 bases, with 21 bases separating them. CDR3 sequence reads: CASSDYASGSSSYEQYF. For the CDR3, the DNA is TGTGCCAGCAGTGATTACGCTAGTGGGAGTTCTAGCTACGAGCAGTACTTC.

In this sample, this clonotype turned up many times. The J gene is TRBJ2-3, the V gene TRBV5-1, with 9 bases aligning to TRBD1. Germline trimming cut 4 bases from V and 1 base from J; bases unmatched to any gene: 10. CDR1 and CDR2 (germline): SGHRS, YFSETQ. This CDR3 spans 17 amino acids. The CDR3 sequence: CASSTYWTGEGTDTQYF. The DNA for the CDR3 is TGCGCCAGCAGCACTTACTGGACAGGGGAAGGCACAGATACGCAGTATTTT.

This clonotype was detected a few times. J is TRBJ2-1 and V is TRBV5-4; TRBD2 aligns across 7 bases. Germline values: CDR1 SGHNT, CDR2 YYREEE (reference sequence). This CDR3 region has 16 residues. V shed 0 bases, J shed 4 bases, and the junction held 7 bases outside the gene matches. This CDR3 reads CASSLAGGLGYNEQFF. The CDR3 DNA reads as TGTGCCAGCAGCTTGGCTGGCGGACTAGGGTACAATGAGCAGTTCTTC.

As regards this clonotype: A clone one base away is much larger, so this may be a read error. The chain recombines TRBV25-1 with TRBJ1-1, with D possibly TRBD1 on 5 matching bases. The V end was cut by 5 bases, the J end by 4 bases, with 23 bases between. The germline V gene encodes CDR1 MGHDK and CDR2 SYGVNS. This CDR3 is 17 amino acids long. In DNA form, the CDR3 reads TGTGCCAGCAGTCCCCTCTTCGGGGACGGGAGGATCACTGAAGCTTTCTTT. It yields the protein CASSPLFGDGRITEAFF.

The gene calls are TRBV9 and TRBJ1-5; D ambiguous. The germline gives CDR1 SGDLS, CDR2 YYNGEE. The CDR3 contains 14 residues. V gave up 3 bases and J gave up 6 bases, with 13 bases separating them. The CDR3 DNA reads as TGTGCCAGCAGCGCCCAAATGAACGGTCAGCCCCAGCATTTT. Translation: CASSAQMNGQPQHF.

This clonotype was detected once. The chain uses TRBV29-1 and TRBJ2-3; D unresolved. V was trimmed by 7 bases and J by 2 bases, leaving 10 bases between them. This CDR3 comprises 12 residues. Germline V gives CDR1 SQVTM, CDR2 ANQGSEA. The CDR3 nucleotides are TGCAGCGGCGAAGGGCTCACAGATACGCAGTATTTT. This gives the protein CSGEGLTDTQYF.

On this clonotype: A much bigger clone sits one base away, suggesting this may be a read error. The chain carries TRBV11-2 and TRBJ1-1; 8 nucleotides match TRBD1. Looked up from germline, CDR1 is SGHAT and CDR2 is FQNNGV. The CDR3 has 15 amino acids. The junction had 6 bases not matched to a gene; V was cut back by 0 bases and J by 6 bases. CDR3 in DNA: TGTGCCAGCAGCTTAGAGGGGACAGGCCTCCCTGAAGCTTTCTTT. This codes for CASSLEGTGLPEAFF. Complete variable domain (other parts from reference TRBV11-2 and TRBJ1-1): EAGVAQSPRYKIIEKRQSVAFWCNPISGHATLYWYQQILGQGPKLLIQFQNNGVVDDSQLPKDRFSAERLKGVDSTLKIQPAKLEDSAVYLCASSLEGTGLPEAFFGQGTRLTVV.